Listed here are 18 T cell receptor beta chains from one sample, sequenced in a study of Ad26.COV2.S vaccination and SARS-CoV-2 variants. Indicated treatment: 19 received Ad26.COV2.S at low or high dose, single or two shots; 5 received placebo; per-sample allocation not given. The investigators took samples on day 63 after the first vaccine or placebo injection. Sequencing was performed with immunoSEQ multiplex PCR; in TCRdb, only in-frame clones are kept and a portion is missing. This sample carries 250,000 to 300,000 clones, roughly 86% of them seen once, and the ten largest clones take about 3.6%. Specimen: peripheral blood, collected in a trial of Ad26.COV2.S vaccine versus placebo. Every receptor here comes from a person aged 18 to 59 who received the Ad26.COV2.S COVID-19 vaccine or a placebo.

J is TRBJ2-2 and V is TRBV28, with D perhaps TRBD2 (6 bases). The CDR3 length is 15 residues. Trimming shortened V by 10 bases and J by 6 bases, and 21 bases separated the two germline ends. From germline, CDR1 is MDHEN and CDR2 SYDVKM. The CDR3 DNA reads as TGTGCCATCGCACGGCCGGGGGATAGGGCCGGGGAGCTGTTTTTT. It is translated as CAIARPGDRAGELFF.

The chain joins TRBV2 to TRBJ2-3; TRBD1 agrees at 7 bases. After removal of 10 bases from V and 5 bases from J, the junction contained 15 bases not matched to a gene. CDR3 length equals 15 residues. Looked up from germline, CDR1 is SNHLY and CDR2 is FYNNEI. Here the CDR3 DNA reads TGTGCCACCGGGACAGATTATACCTCAATAGATACGCAGTATTTT. Residues: CATGTDYTSIDTQYF.

The V gene is TRBV9, the J gene TRBJ1-2; D ambiguous. Trimming shortened V by 0 bases and J by 3 bases, and 9 bases separated the two germline ends. Germline V lookup: CDR1 SGDLS, CDR2 YYNGEE. This CDR3 has 14 residues. CDR3 region: CASSVDPAHYGYTF. The DNA of the CDR3 is TGTGCCAGCAGCGTAGATCCAGCCCACTATGGCTACACCTTC.

J is TRBJ1-1 and V is TRBV5-4; tentative D call: TRBD1 (5 bases). CDR3 length: 17 residues. Germline V gene data show CDR1 as SGHNT and CDR2 as YYREEE (reference sequence). V lost 0 bases, J lost 0 bases, and 15 bases lay in between. CDR3 nucleotide sequence: TGTGCCAGCAGCTTGGAGGTTGGGGCGATCATGAACACTGAAGCTTTCTTT. Encoded protein: CASSLEVGAIMNTEAFF. Combining the CDR3 with reference TRBV5-4 and TRBJ1-1 gives the whole variable domain ETGVTQSPTHLIKTRGQQVTLRCSSQSGHNTVSWYQQALGQGPQFIFQYYREEENGRGNFPPRFSGLQFPNYSSELNVNALELDDSALYLCASSLEVGAIMNTEAFFGQGTRLTVV.

This chain connects TRBV5-4 to TRBJ2-1, with D perhaps matching TRBD2 (6 bases). The CDR3 runs 13 residues. CDR1 and CDR2 (germline): SGHNT, YYREEE (reference sequence). The ends were cut back, 2 bases at V and 8 bases at J, with 11 bases in the middle. CDR3 protein: CASSFEREDEQFF. In DNA, the CDR3 is TGTGCCAGCAGCTTCGAAAGGGAGGATGAGCAGTTCTTC.

V is TRBV3-1 (or the pseudogene TRBV3-2) and J is TRBJ1-2; D is possibly TRBD1 (6 bases). The CDR3 has 13 residues. Germline V CDR1 and CDR2: LGHDT, YNNKEL (reference sequence). V was trimmed by 0 bases and J by 8 bases, leaving 10 bases between them. This chain's CDR3 is CASSQDIRGGYTF. CDR3 DNA sequence: TGTGCCAGCAGCCAAGATATCAGGGGCGGCTACACCTTC.

The V call is TRBV6-2 or TRBV6-3, the J call TRBJ2-3, with 7 nucleotides matching TRBD1. Germline V gene lookup returns CDR1 MNHEY and CDR2 SVGEGT. The CDR3 consists of 17 residues. V trimming: 5 bases; J trimming: 1 base; junction bases outside the gene matches: 12. The CDR3 sequence is CASSLGKTGRGTDTQYF. CDR3 coding DNA: TGTGCCAGCAGTCTGGGGAAGACAGGGCGGGGCACAGATACGCAGTATTTT.

This chain joins TRBV9 and TRBJ2-1; 7 bases align to TRBD2. The ends lost 0 bases at V and 4 bases at J; junction bases unmatched: 4. Germline V gene data show CDR1 as SGDLS and CDR2 as YYNGEE. This CDR3 spans 15 amino acids. The CDR3 bases are TGTGCCAGCAGCGTAGCCAGCGGGGTATACAATGAGCAGTTCTTC. This codes for CASSVASGVYNEQFF.

The V call is TRBV11-2, the J call TRBJ2-1, with 9 bases identical to TRBD2. Trimming took 1 base from V and 2 from J; bases not matched to a gene: 6. The CDR3 runs to 17 residues. Looked up from germline, CDR1 is SGHAT and CDR2 is FQNNGV. The DNA for the CDR3 is TGTGCCAGCAGCTTAGTTGTGCGGGAGGGTACCTACAATGAGCAGTTCTTC. It specifies CASSLVVREGTYNEQFF.

A single count supports this clone. The chain combines TRBV19 with TRBJ1-2, with D perhaps matching TRBD1 (6 bases). Trimming removed 1 base at V and 2 bases at J, with 11 bases between. The CDR3 contains 15 residues. Germline lookup yields CDR1 LNHDA and CDR2 SQIVND (reference sequence). CDR3 coding DNA: TGTGCCAGTAGTATAGCCCAGGGGCCGAACTATGGCTACACCTTC. This translates into CASSIAQGPNYGYTF.

The chain has TRBV5-4 and TRBJ1-2; D not certain. Germline assignment: CDR1 SGHNT and CDR2 YYREEE (reference sequence). The V end was cut by 0 bases, the J end by 7 bases, with 7 bases between. CDR3 length equals 12 residues. CDR3 loop: CASSLGWLGYTF. The CDR3 DNA sequence: TGTGCCAGCAGCTTGGGCTGGCTTGGCTACACCTTC.

The CDR3 loop is CASKADSLSYEQYF. In nucleotides, the CDR3 is TGTGCCAGCAAGGCTGACAGCCTCTCCTACGAGCAGTACTTC. The chain recombines TRBV6-4 with TRBJ2-7; a weak D match, TRBD1 (5 bases). The germline gives CDR1 MRHNA, CDR2 SNTAGT. The CDR3 loop spans 14 amino acids. V shed 7 bases and J shed 0 bases, with 13 bases lying between them.

The chain combines TRBV19 with TRBJ2-1; D is perhaps TRBD2 (6 bases). V shed 4 bases and J shed 5 bases, with 18 bases lying between them. Germline V gives CDR1 LNHDA, CDR2 SQIVND (reference sequence). The CDR3 has 16 amino acids. The CDR3 DNA follows: TGTGCCAGTAGTAACACCCGGACTCGGGGGAACAATGAGCAGTTCTTC. It codes for CASSNTRTRGNNEQFF.

V and J are TRBV5-1 and TRBJ2-7; 8 bases map to TRBD1. There are 15 residues in the CDR3. Germline-derived CDR1 and CDR2 are SGHRS and YFSETQ. V dropped 4 bases and J dropped 3; count of bases not matched to a gene: 9. CDR3 loop: CASSIGTGSFYEQYF. In nucleotides, the CDR3 is TGCGCCAGCAGCATAGGGACAGGTTCCTTCTACGAGCAGTACTTC.

The V gene is TRBV5-4, the J gene TRBJ1-1; D is uncertain. The germline V and J ends were trimmed by 1 base and 7 bases, with 8 bases remaining between them. This CDR3 contains 12 residues. CDR1 and CDR2 (germline): SGHNT, YYREEE (reference sequence). CDR3 in DNA: TGTGCCAGCAGCTTGCGGATCGGTGAAGCTTTCTTT. Amino acids: CASSLRIGEAFF.

In its sample, this clone was seen a few times. This chain links TRBV27 with TRBJ1-1; D unclear. The V and J ends lost 3 bases and 3 bases respectively, with 11 bases between them. The CDR3 contains 14 residues. From germline, CDR1 is MNHEY and CDR2 SMNVEV (reference sequence). The CDR3 sequence is CASSFRPLDTEAFF. CDR3 nucleotides: TGTGCCAGCAGTTTTCGTCCTTTGGACACTGAAGCTTTCTTT.

The CDR3 region is CASSHFVLGEAFF. In DNA, the CDR3 is TGTGCCAGCAGCCATTTTGTTCTAGGGGAAGCTTTCTTT. The chain employs TRBV14 and TRBJ1-1; D gene uncertain. CDR1 and CDR2 from the germline V gene are SGHDN and FVKESK. CDR3 length: 13 residues. V lost 3 bases to trimming and J lost 8 bases, with 13 bases between them.

The gene calls are TRBV10-3 and TRBJ1-3; perhaps TRBD1 as D (5 bases). V was pared by 4 bases and J by 0 bases, with 7 bases between. This CDR3 has 14 amino acids. Germline CDR1 is ENHRY and CDR2 is SYGVKD. The CDR3 DNA sequence: TGTGCCATCAGTGGGGACCTCTCTGGAAACACCATATATTTT. This codes for CAISGDLSGNTIYF.